A single sample is the source of the 28 T cell receptor beta chains below, sequenced in a study of Graves' ophthalmopathy and Graves' hyperthyroidism. Scientists amplified the TCR beta CDR3 regions from RNA transcripts. HTBI primers were used in a first-round RT-PCR, which preceded a second-round multiplex PCR. A single record per CDR3 protein comes from TCRdb applying MiXCR to the multiplex PCR reads. The sample gives about 1.1 million distinct CDR3 sequences, about 40% of which show up once; 8.5% to 14% is in the top ten. The sequenced sample was peripheral blood or thyroid tissue (not recorded which). The receptors stem from an adult man with Graves' hyperthyroidism.

This clonotype was detected ten times or more. The V and J genes are TRBV25-1 and TRBJ2-5, with no clear D. In germline, CDR1 is MGHDK, CDR2 SYGVNS. V was cut by 8 bases and J by 5 bases, with 9 bases left in between. The CDR3 totals 11 residues. For the CDR3, the DNA is TGTGCCAGCGCGTTAGGGGAGACCCAGTACTTC. Residues: CASALGETQYF.

V and J are TRBV5-1 and TRBJ1-6; D might be TRBD1 (6 bases). CDR3 length equals 14 residues. Trimming removed 3 bases from V and 6 bases from J, with 10 bases in between. Germline V gives CDR1 SGHRS, CDR2 YFSETQ. CDR3 bases: TGCGCCAGCAGCTCAACAGGGATTAATTCACCCCTCCACTTT. The encoded protein is CASSSTGINSPLHF.

The rearrangement uses TRBV4-3 and TRBJ1-4, with D tentatively TRBD1 (6 bases). V was trimmed by 0 bases and J by 4 bases, leaving 12 bases between them. The CDR3 sequence is 16 residues long. Germline CDR1 and CDR2: LGHNA and YSLEER. CDR3 region: CASSQDRGGSNEKLFF. The CDR3 coding sequence is TGCGCCAGCAGCCAAGATCGCGGGGGCAGTAATGAAAAACTGTTTTTT.

With respect to this clonotype: This may be a read error, as it is one base from a much larger clone. As DNA, the CDR3 is TGTGCCGGCAGCTTAACGGCAGGGAGGTTGCTCGCTGAAGCTTTCTTT. Its protein is CAGSLTAGRLLAEAFF. The V call is TRBV11-2, the J call TRBJ1-1, with D possibly TRBD1 on 5 matching bases. Looked up from germline, CDR1 is SGHAT and CDR2 is FQNNGV. CDR3 length: 16 amino acids.

This clonotype occurred many times. The rearrangement links TRBV2 to TRBJ1-1; D perhaps matches TRBD1 (5 bases). The CDR3 totals 13 residues. In germline, CDR1 is SNHLY, CDR2 FYNNEI. Trimming removed 3 bases from V and 1 base from J, with 6 bases in between. CDR3 sequence (DNA): TGTGCCAGCAGTGATGACAGGAACACTGAAGCTTTCTTT. Its protein is CASSDDRNTEAFF. The whole variable domain, filled in from reference TRBV2 and TRBJ1-1, reads EPEVTQTPSHQVTQMGQEVILRCVPISNHLYFYWYRQILGQKVEFLVSFYNNEISEKSEIFDDQFSVERPDGSNFTLKIRSTKLEDSAMYFCASSDDRNTEAFFGQGTRLTVV.

This chain uses TRBV14 with TRBJ2-7; D ambiguous. Germline-derived CDR1 and CDR2 are SGHDN and FVKESK. The CDR3 length is 15 residues. Trimming pared 6 bases from V and 0 bases from J, leaving 15 bases between. The chain's CDR3 is CASSARSYNSYEQYF. The DNA for the CDR3 is TGTGCCAGCAGTGCTAGATCGTACAACTCCTACGAGCAGTACTTC.

This clonotype was observed a handful of times. Possible read error: a much larger clone is one base away. V usage is TRBV7-9 and J usage is TRBJ2-7; tentatively, D is TRBD2 (6 bases). This CDR3 has 15 amino acids. Germline CDR1 and CDR2: SEHNR and FQNEAQ (reference sequence). CDR3 coding DNA: TGTGCCAGCAGCTCCGGGGATCGCGGGGATTACGAGCGGTACTTC. Amino acids: CASSSGDRGDYERYF.

This clonotype has a count of ten or more. The V gene is TRBV29-1, the J gene TRBJ2-2; D ambiguous. The CDR3 totals 14 residues. Deletions cut 7 bases from V and 6 bases from J, with 18 bases between. Germline V gene data show CDR1 as SQVTM and CDR2 as ANQGSEA. The CDR3 protein is CSAITAGWAGELFF. The DNA of the CDR3 is TGCAGCGCAATAACGGCCGGATGGGCCGGGGAGCTGTTTTTT.

As regards this clonotype: A far larger clone is just one base off, so this is likely a read error. This chain links TRBV7-9 with TRBJ1-2; D gene uncertain. Germline CDR1 SEHNR, CDR2 FQNEAQ (reference sequence). The CDR3 spans 11 residues. The CDR3 DNA reads TGTGCCAACAGCTTAGGACATGGCTACACCTTC. Translated: CANSLGHGYTF.

This clonotype was observed a handful of times. The J gene is TRBJ2-2, the V gene TRBV24-1; D may correspond to TRBD1 or TRBD2 (5 bases each). V gave up 3 bases and J gave up 0 bases, with 10 bases separating them. The CDR3 has 16 amino acids. Germline CDR1 is KGHDR and CDR2 is SFDVKD. CDR3 residues: CATSDPGTANTGELFF. CDR3 nucleotide sequence: TGTGCCACCAGTGATCCCGGGACGGCGAACACCGGGGAGCTGTTTTTT.

This clonotype was observed many times. The chain employs TRBV12-3 or TRBV12-4 and TRBJ1-1; D gene unclear. This CDR3 comprises 14 residues. V lost 5 bases, J lost 2 bases, and 12 bases lay in between. CDR3 region: CASSPWNSNTEAFF. CDR3 nucleotide sequence: TGTGCCAGCAGTCCCTGGAACAGTAACACTGAAGCTTTCTTT.

This clonotype was seen just once. V is TRBV7-2 and J is TRBJ1-2; D is unclear. The CDR3 length is 13 residues. V lost 5 bases to trimming and J lost 8 bases, with 15 bases between them. Germline CDR1 SGHTA, CDR2 FQGNSA. The CDR3 sequence is CASSPDQTRGYTF. CDR3 DNA sequence: TGTGCCAGCAGCCCGGACCAAACGCGGGGCTACACCTTC. Looking up the rest from reference TRBV7-2 and TRBJ1-2 gives the full variable domain: GAGVSQSPSNKVTEKGKDVELRCDPISGHTALYWYRQSLGQGLEFLIYFQGNSAPDKSGLPSDRFSAERTGGSVSTLTIQRTQQEDSAVYLCASSPDQTRGYTFGSGTRLTVV.

The chain joins TRBV5-1 to TRBJ2-7; 14 bases agree with TRBD2. The trim removed 4 bases at V and 12 bases at J, leaving 9 bases unmatched. The CDR3 is 14 residues long. Germline CDR1 reads SGHRS; CDR2 reads YFSETQ. The CDR3, as DNA: TGCGCCAGCAGCCAAACCGGGACTAGCGGGAGCTCGTACTTC. The encoded protein is CASSQTGTSGSSYF.

This clonotype was seen ten or more times. The rearrangement links TRBV20-1 to TRBJ2-7; the match to TRBD1 covers 8 bases. The trim removed 3 bases at V and 7 bases at J, leaving 11 bases unmatched. The CDR3 loop spans 14 amino acids. Per germline, CDR1 DFQATT and CDR2 SNEGSKA (reference sequence). CDR3 DNA: TGCAGTGCTAGCGTGGGGCTACAGGGGGTTGAGCAGTACTTC. Amino acid sequence: CSASVGLQGVEQYF.

This clonotype was counted at least ten times. V usage is TRBV7-2 and J usage is TRBJ1-6; the match to TRBD1 covers 7 bases. Germline V gives CDR1 SGHTA, CDR2 FQGNSA. The CDR3 is 15 amino acids. V gave up 1 base and J gave up 8 bases; unmatched junction bases: 5. CDR3 DNA sequence: TGTGCCAGCAGCTTAGAGGGGACAGCAGATTCACCCCTCCACTTT. This encodes CASSLEGTADSPLHF.

The CDR3 is CATSGHFGEDEKLFF. The DNA for the CDR3 is TGTGCCACCAGCGGTCACTTTGGGGAGGATGAAAAACTGTTTTTT. The chain links TRBV15 to TRBJ1-4; unclear D gene. The CDR3 contains 15 residues. V lost 5 bases to trimming and J lost 6 bases, with 16 bases between them. Germline CDR1 and CDR2: LNHNV and YYDKDF (reference sequence).

This clonotype was picked up many times. The chain carries TRBV20-1 and TRBJ1-2; D call uncertain. The germline V and J ends were trimmed by 3 bases and 3 bases, with 8 bases remaining between them. CDR1 DFQATT and CDR2 SNEGSKA come from the germline V gene (reference sequence). The CDR3 spans 12 residues. CDR3 in DNA: TGCAGTGCTAGGTGGCAGGACTATGGCTACACCTTC. The encoded protein is CSARWQDYGYTF.

In this sample, this clonotype turned up once. The gene calls are TRBV11-2 and TRBJ2-7, with a weak D call TRBD1 (6 bases). This CDR3 spans 13 amino acids. The V gene's germline CDR1 is SGHAT and CDR2 FQNNGV. V gave up 5 bases and J gave up 6 bases, with 14 bases separating them. CDR3 sequence: CASSPGHLSEQYF. The CDR3 nucleotides are TGTGCCAGCAGCCCGGGACACCTCTCCGAGCAGTACTTC.

This clonotype showed up just a few times. This chain connects TRBV7-9 to TRBJ1-5; 7 bases map to TRBD1. V lost 5 bases, J lost 0 bases, and 10 bases stayed unmatched. The germline V gene encodes CDR1 SEHNR and CDR2 FQNEAQ (reference sequence). The CDR3 spans 17 residues. Here the CDR3 reads CASSPGTENYSNQPQHF. In DNA, the CDR3 is TGTGCCAGCAGCCCCGGGACAGAAAACTATAGCAATCAGCCCCAGCATTTT.

The V and J genes are TRBV29-1 and TRBJ2-2; tentatively, D is TRBD1 (6 bases). V was pared by 6 bases and J by 8 bases, with 16 bases between. CDR3 size: 13 residues. CDR1 and CDR2 from the germline V gene are SQVTM and ANQGSEA. CDR3 residues: CSVRDTGSGELFF. CDR3 DNA sequence: TGCAGCGTACGGGACACGGGATCTGGGGAGCTGTTTTTT.

About this clonotype itself: A read error may account for a junction end that differs from germline. The J gene is TRBJ2-3, the V gene TRBV13; D possibly matches TRBD1 or TRBD2 (6 bases each). The CDR3 has 13 residues. The germline V gene encodes CDR1 PRHDT and CDR2 FYEKMQ (reference sequence). The CDR3 DNA sequence: TGTGCCACCAGCGGAGGGGGTTATGATACGCAGTATTTT. Translating gives CATSGGGYDTQYF.

The gene calls are TRBV5-1 and TRBJ2-7; D not resolved. V dropped 2 bases and J dropped 5 bases, with 11 bases sitting between them. The CDR3 totals 13 residues. Germline V gene data show CDR1 as SGHRS and CDR2 as YFSETQ. The chain's CDR3 is CASSLVQSHEQYF. CDR3 nucleotides: TGCGCCAGCAGCTTAGTGCAGTCTCACGAGCAGTACTTC. Complete variable domain (other parts from reference TRBV5-1 and TRBJ2-7): KAGVTQTPRYLIKTRGQQVTLSCSPISGHRSVSWYQQTPGQGLQFLFEYFSETQRNKGNFPGRFSGRQFSNSRSEMNVSTLELGDSALYLCASSLVQSHEQYFGPGTRLTVT.

V gene TRBV20-1 combines with J gene TRBJ1-4; no reliable D call. Germline V gene data show CDR1 as DFQATT and CDR2 as SNEGSKA (reference sequence). Trimming removed 2 bases at V and 4 bases at J, with 11 bases between. The CDR3 sequence is 14 residues long. CDR3 protein: CSARKTTNNEKLFF. The CDR3, as DNA: TGCAGTGCTAGAAAGACAACCAATAATGAAAAACTGTTTTTT.

The genes are TRBV15 and TRBJ2-5, with 10 bases fitting TRBD1. V trimming: 5 bases; J trimming: 5 bases; junction bases outside the gene matches: 5. Germline loops: CDR1 LNHNV, CDR2 YYDKDF (reference sequence). This CDR3 has 14 amino acids. This CDR3 reads CATSPRTGGETQYF. For the CDR3, the DNA is TGTGCCACCAGCCCTCGGACAGGGGGGGAGACCCAGTACTTC.

V and J are TRBV10-3 and TRBJ1-2, with D possibly matching TRBD1 (6 bases). With 7 bases removed from V and 5 bases from J, the gap between germline ends came to 17 bases. The CDR3 sequence is 14 residues long. Germline V gene lookup returns CDR1 ENHRY and CDR2 SYGVKD. The CDR3: CAIKLQGDLYGYTF. The CDR3, as DNA: TGTGCCATCAAGCTACAGGGCGACCTATATGGCTACACCTTC.

On this clonotype: This CDR3 fails to terminate in the conserved phenylalanine or tryptophan, so it likely reflects a read error. The DNA is omitted, as the CDR3 cannot be located on it reliably, and the CDR3 follows TCRdb's listing. The chain is built from TRBV7-2 and TRBJ1-2. The length of the CDR3 is 12 amino acids, counting both ends. Germline CDR1 is SGHTA and CDR2 is FQGNSA. CDR3 in amino acids: CASSLAAQGKTY.

The sample holds many counts of this clonotype. V gene TRBV12-3 or TRBV12-4 combines with J gene TRBJ1-6, with a possible D match to TRBD1 (6 bases). The CDR3 has 14 amino acids. V was pared by 6 bases and J by 8 bases, with 14 bases between. DNA for the CDR3: TGTGCCAGCAGCCAAGGACAGATACATTCACCCCTCCACTTT. Protein product: CASSQGQIHSPLHF.

At least ten counts were recorded for this clonotype. The chain uses TRBV11-2 and TRBJ2-5; D might be TRBD2 (6 bases). The V gene's germline CDR1 is SGHAT and CDR2 FQNNGV. This CDR3 is 16 amino acids long. Trimming removed 5 bases at V and 3 bases at J, with 19 bases between. CDR3 residues: CASSAGRAGSEETQYF. Here the CDR3 DNA reads TGTGCCAGCAGCGCCGGCAGGGCGGGGAGCGAAGAGACCCAGTACTTC.